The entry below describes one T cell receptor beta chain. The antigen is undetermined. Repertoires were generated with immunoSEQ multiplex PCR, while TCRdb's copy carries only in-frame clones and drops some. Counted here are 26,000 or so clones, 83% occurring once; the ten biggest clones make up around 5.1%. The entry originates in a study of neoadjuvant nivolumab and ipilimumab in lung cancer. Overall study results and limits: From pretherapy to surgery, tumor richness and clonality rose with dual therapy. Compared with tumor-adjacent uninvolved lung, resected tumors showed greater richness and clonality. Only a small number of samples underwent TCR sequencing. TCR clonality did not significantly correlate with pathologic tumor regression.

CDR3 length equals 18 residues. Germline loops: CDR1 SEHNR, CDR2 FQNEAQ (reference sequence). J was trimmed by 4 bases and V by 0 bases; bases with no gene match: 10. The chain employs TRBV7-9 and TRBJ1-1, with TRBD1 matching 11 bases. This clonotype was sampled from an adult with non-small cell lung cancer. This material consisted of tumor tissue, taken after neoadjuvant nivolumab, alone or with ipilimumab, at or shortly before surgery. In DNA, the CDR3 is TGTGCCAGCAGCTTAGCGGTCGGGACAGGGGGGGCGGGCACTGAAGCTTTCTTT. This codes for CASSLAVGTGGAGTEAFF.